This TCR beta chain was observed in a study of CD8+ T cells in alopecia areata. Study details: Skin-grafted approximately 6-10-week-old female C3H/HeJ mice received tissue from roughly 6-13-month-old C3H/HeJ donors with spontaneous alopecia.

Study-level results: Scalp samples also yield sequences from resident alphabeta T cells of normal skin.

Germline CDR1 is NSHNY and CDR2 is SYGAGN. CDR3 length: 15 amino acids. The V and J ends lost 2 bases and 4 bases, in that order; junction bases with no gene match: 7. Researchers sorted pooled cutaneous lymph node cells on the basis of CD4, CD8alpha, NKG2D, NKG2ACE and other markers. The authors extracted RNA and reverse transcribed it into cDNA as the sequencing template. The table came from immunoSEQ multiplex PCR; TCRdb's copy has only in-frame clones and leaves some out. The sample includes about 270,000 clones, none of them occurring once. In its sample, this clone was seen a few times. Its antigen is currently unknown. Gene names and germline refer to mouse. The missing CDR3 end, 4 residues past where the read stops, is filled in from the germline J gene.

The sequence came from a C3H/HeJ mouse with alopecia areata. For the strain, the MHC haplotype given is H2-k. The V call is TRBV13-1, the J call TRBJ1-2; 8 nucleotides align to TRBD1. The material sequenced was CD4+ T cells sorted from a lymph node. The CDR3 here is CASSEVRGQSSDYTF. The CDR3 bases that were read are TGTGCCAGCAGTGAAGTCAGGGGGCAGAGCTCC.